This T cell receptor (beta chain) derives from a study of neurological immune-mediated disorders. From germline, CDR1 is SGHTA and CDR2 FQGNSA. This CDR3 spans 13 amino acids. V was pared by 5 bases and J by 6 bases, with 10 bases between. From the 5' RACE reads, TCRdb called clonotypes with MiXCR, one entry per CDR3 protein. Among roughly 50,000 distinct CDR3 sequences listed, around 4.5% were seen once. To note about this clonotype: This may be a read error: a much more frequent sequence differs by one nucleotide.

The sequence was collected from a woman aged 55-69 years with multiple sclerosis. Material: PBMCs. V usage is TRBV7-2 and J usage is TRBJ2-2; D gene ambiguous. The DNA of the CDR3 is TGTGCCAGCAGCCGAAATGGAGCCGGGGAGCTGTTTTTT. Amino acid sequence: CASSRNGAGELFF.